This TCR beta chain was obtained from a study of blood T cell repertoires in COVID-19. For the study at large: Sites in the United States, Italy and Spain provided acute and convalescent COVID-19 samples. T cells, B-cell-depleted T cells, or PBMCs supplied cDNA or gDNA.

This clone showed up just once. Original data processing: Amplification of reference gene primers provided the estimated nucleated cell counts. Sequencing used immunoSEQ multiplex PCR; TCRdb keeps in-frame clones, though not all of them. That table furnishes V, J and clone size, whereas the DNA furnished D and trimming. The table lists around 77,000 clones, roughly 90% of them singletons. This CDR3 has 13 residues. Per germline, CDR1 SGHKS and CDR2 YYEKEE (reference sequence). Trimming took 0 bases from V and 8 from J, leaving 11 bases between them. This receptor was identified in a woman aged 80 or over with active or convalescent COVID-19. The J gene is TRBJ1-2, the V gene TRBV5-5, with a weak D call TRBD1 (6 bases). Sequenced material: peripheral blood. CDR3 amino acids: CASSLVAGDGYTF. DNA of the CDR3: TGTGCCAGCAGCTTGGTGGCAGGGGACGGCTACACCTTC.